These T cell receptor beta chains were read from a single sample in a study of blood T cells in healthy people across ages. TCRdb re-called the 5' RACE reads through MiXCR, storing one row per CDR3 protein. The repertoire holds about 1.6 million distinct CDR3 sequences, 30% to 40% seen once, with approximately 10% in the top ten. Sample: blood. The receptors stem from a woman younger than 45 in good health. Each CDR3 is given with its conserved first and last residue. The D gene is left open where the match is weak. Clone sizes are given selectively: once, few, many, or a class where the clone is expanded.

TRBD1	few	TRBV15	TRBJ2-1	CATSSPEEVGTGGASYNEQFF	TGTGCCACCAGCTCCCCAGAGGAGGTCGGGACAGGGGGCGCAAGCTACAATGAGCAGTTCTTC
NA	NA	TRBV7-9	TRBJ2-7	CASSLVWYEQYF	TGTGCCAGCAGCTTAGTCTGGTACGAGCAGTACTTC
NA	NA	TRBV3-1	TRBJ1-5	CASSPGRARNQPQHF	TGTGCCAGCAGCCCCGGAAGGGCCCGCAATCAGCCCCAGCATTTT
TRBD1	few	TRBV5-5	TRBJ1-4	CASSRTGFGEKLFF	TGTGCCAGCAGCAGGACAGGGTTCGGTGAAAAACTGTTTTTT
NA	many	TRBV28	TRBJ2-7	CASRAGSSYEQYF	TGCGCCAGCAGGGCGGGGAGCTCCTACGAGCAGTACTTC
NA	few	TRBV6-6	TRBJ2-7	CASSYSGTNAGLEQYF	TGTGCCAGCAGTTACTCCGGGACGAATGCTGGGTTAGAGCAGTACTTC
NA	NA	TRBV2	TRBJ2-2	CASSGRGRNTGELFF	TGTGCCAGCAGTGGAAGGGGCCGGAACACCGGGGAGCTGTTTTTT
NA	NA	TRBV20-1	TRBJ1-1	CSATFRALMNTEAFF	TGCAGTGCTACGTTTCGGGCGTTAATGAACACTGAAGCTTTCTTT
NA	NA	TRBV7-9	TRBJ2-7	CASSLGVGGSSYEQYF	TGTGCCAGCAGCTTAGGGGTCGGGGGTAGCTCCTACGAGCAGTACTTC
NA	many	TRBV12-3/TRBV12-4	TRBJ2-6	CASSLNSGANVLTF	TGTGCCAGCAGCCTAAACTCTGGGGCCAACGTCCTGACTTTC
NA	NA	TRBV4-1	TRBJ1-3	CASSQPSVGRTGNTIYF	TGCGCCAGCAGCCAGCCATCGGTGGGAAGGACTGGAAACACCATATATTTT
NA	NA	TRBV20-1	TRBJ2-5	CSASKLGASREAQYF	TGCAGTGCTAGTAAACTCGGAGCTAGCAGGGAGGCCCAGTACTTC
NA	NA	TRBV6-6	TRBJ2-7	CASSYEARGHGTYEQYF	TGTGCCAGCAGTTACGAAGCCCGGGGCCACGGAACCTACGAGCAGTACTTC
NA	few	TRBV12-3/TRBV12-4	TRBJ2-7	CASSFEGFVGEAQYF	TGTGCCAGCAGTTTCGAGGGGTTCGTGGGAGAGGCCCAGTACTTC
NA	NA	TRBV9	TRBJ2-7	CASSRGPTGFHEQYF	TGTGCCAGCAGCCGGGGCCCTACGGGATTCCACGAGCAGTACTTC
TRBD2	few	TRBV6-2/TRBV6-3	TRBJ2-1	CASTLGGLAGGGPYNEQFF	TGTGCCAGCACCCTTGGGGGACTAGCGGGAGGGGGTCCCTACAATGAGCAGTTCTTC
TRBD1	few	TRBV27	TRBJ2-5	CASSVRDRGTQYF	TGTGCCAGCAGTGTCCGGGACAGGGGGACCCAGTACTTC
TRBD1	once	TRBV27	TRBJ1-1	CASATGDYISEAFF	TGTGCCAGCGCTACAGGGGATTACATATCTGAAGCTTTCTTT
NA	few	TRBV20-1	TRBJ2-1	CSGGGGGVTYNEQFF	TGCAGTGGGGGCGGGGGCGGGGTCACCTACAATGAGCAGTTCTTC
NA	NA	TRBV20-1	TRBJ1-4	CSASRGAFATNEKLFF	TGCAGTGCTTCCAGGGGTGCCTTTGCAACTAATGAAAAACTGTTTTTT
NA	few	TRBV20-1	TRBJ2-1	CSASVPGAGGNEQFF	TGCAGTGCTAGCGTTCCGGGTGCCGGGGGCAATGAGCAGTTCTTC
NA	once	TRBV5-1	TRBJ1-1	CASSLSVQMGAEAFF	TGCGCCAGCAGCTTATCGGTCCAGATGGGCGCTGAAGCTTTCTTT
TRBD2	few	TRBV7-8	TRBJ2-5	CASGTSGDLSTQYF	TGTGCCAGCGGAACTAGCGGGGACTTAAGTACCCAGTACTTC
NA	NA	TRBV27	TRBJ2-7	CASSSAPGPSKRRNSYEQYF	TGTGCCAGCAGTTCCGCCCCGGGACCCTCAAAACGTAGGAACTCCTACGAGCAGTACTTC
TRBD1	NA	TRBV2	TRBJ1-2	CASSGGTGDLYGYTF	TGTGCCAGCAGTGGGGGGACAGGTGACCTCTATGGCTACACCTTC
TRBD2	NA	TRBV5-1	TRBJ2-3	CASSLAGASGLSTDTQYF	TGCGCCAGCAGCTTGGCGGGTGCTAGCGGACTTAGCACAGATACGCAGTATTTT
TRBD2	NA	TRBV5-1	TRBJ2-1	CASQRGAYNEQFF	TGCGCTTCCCAACGGGGGGCCTACAATGAGCAGTTCTTC
NA	NA	TRBV4-1	TRBJ1-2	CASSQDTGFAYTF	TGCGCCAGCAGCCAAGATACGGGCTTTGCCTACACCTTC
TRBD1	NA	TRBV10-3	TRBJ2-1	CAISEVGQDSSYNEQFF	TGTGCCATCAGTGAGGTGGGACAGGACAGCTCCTACAATGAGCAGTTCTTC
TRBD2	NA	TRBV20-1	TRBJ2-1	CSARKAGGLYNEQFF	TGCAGTGCTAGAAAAGCGGGGGGGCTTTACAATGAGCAGTTCTTC
TRBD2	NA	TRBV7-2	TRBJ2-1	CASSSPPRLAGGPRETQFF	TGTGCCAGCAGCTCGCCACCAAGACTAGCGGGAGGGCCGAGGGAGACCCAGTTCTTC
NA	NA	TRBV12-3/TRBV12-4	TRBJ2-5	CASSLLPTTTNETQYF	TGTGCCAGCAGTTTGCTCCCGACTACTACGAATGAGACCCAGTACTTC
NA	few	TRBV5-5	TRBJ1-4	CASSFTMDGEMLFF	TGTGCCAGCAGCTTCACCATGGACGGAGAAATGCTGTTTTTT
TRBD2	NA	TRBV13	TRBJ2-7	CASSPGPGLAGGYEQYF	TGTGCCAGCAGCCCGGGGCCGGGACTAGCGGGAGGATACGAGCAGTACTTC
NA	few	TRBV20-1	TRBJ2-1	CSARVPGNRNEQFF	TGCAGTGCTAGAGTACCGGGGAATCGCAATGAGCAGTTCTTC
NA	few	TRBV6-6	TRBJ1-4	CASSRDQGNEKLFF	TGTGCCAGCAGCAGAGACCAGGGCAATGAAAAACTGTTTTTT
TRBD2	NA	TRBV11-2	TRBJ2-7	CASSLLAGVGDHEQYF	TGTGCCAGCAGCTTACTAGCGGGAGTGGGCGACCACGAGCAGTACTTC